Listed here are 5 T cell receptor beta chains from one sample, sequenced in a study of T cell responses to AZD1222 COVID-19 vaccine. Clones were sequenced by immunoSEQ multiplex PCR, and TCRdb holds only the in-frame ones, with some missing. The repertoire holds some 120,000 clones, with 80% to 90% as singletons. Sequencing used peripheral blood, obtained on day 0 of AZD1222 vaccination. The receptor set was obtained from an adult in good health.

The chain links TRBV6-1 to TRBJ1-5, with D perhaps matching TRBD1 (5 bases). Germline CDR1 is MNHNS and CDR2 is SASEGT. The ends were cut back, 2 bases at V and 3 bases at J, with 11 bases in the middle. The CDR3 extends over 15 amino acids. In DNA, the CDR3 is TGTGCCAGCAGTGAATCCACAGGTTCCAATCAGCCCCAGCATTTT. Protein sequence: CASSESTGSNQPQHF.

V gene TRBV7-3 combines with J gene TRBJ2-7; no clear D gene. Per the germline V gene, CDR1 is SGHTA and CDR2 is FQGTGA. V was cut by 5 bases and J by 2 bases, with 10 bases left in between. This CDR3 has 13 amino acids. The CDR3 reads CASSGDPTYEQYF. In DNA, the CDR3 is TGTGCCAGCAGCGGAGACCCGACCTACGAGCAGTACTTC.

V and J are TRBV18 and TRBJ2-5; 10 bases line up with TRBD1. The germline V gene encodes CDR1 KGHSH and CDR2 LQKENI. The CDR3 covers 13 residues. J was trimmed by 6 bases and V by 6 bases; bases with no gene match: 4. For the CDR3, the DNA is TGTGCCAGCTCTCGGGACAGGGGAAAGACCCAGTACTTC. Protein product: CASSRDRGKTQYF.

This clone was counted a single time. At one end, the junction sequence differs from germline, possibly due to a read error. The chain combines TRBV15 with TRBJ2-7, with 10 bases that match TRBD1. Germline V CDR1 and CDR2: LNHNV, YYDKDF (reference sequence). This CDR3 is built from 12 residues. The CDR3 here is CATSRTGGPHNF. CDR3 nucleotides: TGTGCCACCAGCAGGACAGGGGGCCCACACAACTTC.

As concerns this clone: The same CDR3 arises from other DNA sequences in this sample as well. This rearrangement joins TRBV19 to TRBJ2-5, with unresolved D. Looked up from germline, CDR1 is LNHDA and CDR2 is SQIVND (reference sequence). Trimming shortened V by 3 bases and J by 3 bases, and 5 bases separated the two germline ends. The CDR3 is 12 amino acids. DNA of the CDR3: TGTGCCAGTAGTATCCAGAAAGAGACCCAGTACTTC. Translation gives CASSIQKETQYF.